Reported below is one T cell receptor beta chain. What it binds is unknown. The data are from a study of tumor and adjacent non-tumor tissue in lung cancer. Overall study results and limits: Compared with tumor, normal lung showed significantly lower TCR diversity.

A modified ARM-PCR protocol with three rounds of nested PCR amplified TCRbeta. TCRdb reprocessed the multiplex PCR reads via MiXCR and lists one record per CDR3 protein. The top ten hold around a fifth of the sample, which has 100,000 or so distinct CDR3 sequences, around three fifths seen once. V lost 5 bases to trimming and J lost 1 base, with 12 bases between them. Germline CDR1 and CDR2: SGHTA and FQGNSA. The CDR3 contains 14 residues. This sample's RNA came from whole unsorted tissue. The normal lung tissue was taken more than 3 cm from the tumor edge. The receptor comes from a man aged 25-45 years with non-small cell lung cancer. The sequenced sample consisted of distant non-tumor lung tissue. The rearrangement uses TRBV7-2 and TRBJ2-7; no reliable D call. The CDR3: CASSTAMVSYEQYF. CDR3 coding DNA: TGTGCCAGCAGCACAGCCATGGTGTCCTACGAGCAGTACTTC.